This T cell receptor (beta chain) was identified during a study of blood T cell repertoires in COVID-19. J gave up 7 bases and V 6 bases, and 10 bases lay outside the gene matches. There are 16 residues in the CDR3. CDR1 is KGHSH, CDR2 LQKENI, per germline. Using immunoSEQ multiplex PCR, the repertoire was profiled, and TCRdb retains in-frame clones only, with some absent. Among about 140,000 clones listed, approximately 84% were seen once. The rearrangement links TRBV18 to TRBJ1-6, with 9 bases fitting TRBD1. The specimen was PBMCs or T cells enriched from blood (not recorded which). The TCR sequence derives from a woman between 18 and 29 years old who had been exposed to COVID-19. CDR3 region: CASSPDRGGVNSPLHF. As DNA, the CDR3 is TGTGCCAGCTCTCCGGACAGGGGCGGGGTCAATTCACCCCTCCACTTT. The variable domain in full, completed from reference TRBV18 and TRBJ1-6, reads NAGVMQNPRHLVRRRGQEARLRCSPMKGHSHVYWYRQLPEEGLKFMVYLQKENIIDESGMPKERFSAEFPKEGPSILRIQQVVRGDSAAYFCASSPDRGGVNSPLHFGNGTRLTVT.